This T cell receptor beta chain is from a study of cytotoxic CD8 clonotypes in ibrutinib-treated CLL (dated by TCRdb to the early 2020s). Regarding the complete study: In this cohort, some 14 patients were treatment-naive and roughly ten were relapsed/refractory, while around 17 had unmutated IGHV. Of the approximately 94 people in the trial, roughly 27 had longitudinal samples available. Every sample from remission and from progressive disease was obtained while the patients were still on ibrutinib. Cryopreserved peripheral blood mononuclear cells were obtained prior to treatment, at the time of response, and at either disease progression or sustained remission. An average of around 250,000 productive templates and 94,082 productive rearrangements was obtained per sample. Response samples were taken after a median of roughly a year on treatment, ranging from about 6 to 40 months. Responses were partial in some 24 patients and complete in 2; after median approximately 67 months follow-up, around 14 stayed in remission and 12 progressed.

Turning to this clone: The clone's antigen remains unknown. Base qualities are missing; no much larger clone stands one base away.

Broad study findings and their caveats: Clonality rose at ibrutinib response, remained stable during sustained remission, and dropped back toward baseline at progression. At baseline, clonality was higher than in age-matched healthy donors and showed a strong correlation with circulating CD8+ T-cell counts. Sustained-remission and progressing patients did not have matched sampling times, and lymph node repertoires were not examined. Public clonotypes were found to be uncommon and were observed to contract or remain stable during treatment; the increase in clonality was shown to reflect expansion of private clonotypes at ibrutinib response.

V is reduced by 0 bases and J by 2 bases, leaving a spacing of 10 bases between them. Taken from cysteine to phenylalanine, the CDR3 has 15 residues. Here the CDR3 DNA is all that survives: 45 bases in frame from base 1. Via the germline V gene, CDR1 is MGHRA and CDR2 YSYEKL. This specimen's time point label, interpreted: about twelve months on ibrutinib. For TCR beta library preparation, around 1.8 micrograms of genomic DNA were extracted from the cryopreserved PBMCs. Longitudinal blood samples from CLL patients on ibrutinib monotherapy underwent high-throughput TCR beta sequencing. The patients took part in an open-label, single-center phase 2 trial of ibrutinib monotherapy. The goal of deep resolution MiSeq sequencing was a depth between 1 in 1 million and 1 in 200,000 T cells, and coverage averaged 10x per clonotype. The immunoSEQ hsTCRB Kit was used to generate the TCR beta libraries. The paper's processing steps were these. The data were analyzed with ImmunoSEQ Analyzer and ImmunoSEQ Data Assistant, and V, D and J gene assignments followed IMGT definitions. Clonality was computed as one minus normalized Shannon entropy of productive rearrangement frequencies, ranging from 0 to 1. Only overrepresented clonotypes making up at least 0.05% of each patient's repertoire were included in the public clonotype analysis. Thirteen age-matched healthy donor repertoires from immuneACCESS were used as controls for clonality. TCRdb re-hosts the immuneACCESS table, in-frame sequences only. Its copies lack some clones; in the studies checked, an unresolved V gene accounts for under half of them, and the cause for the rest is not known. V and J calls and clone size are given by that table; D and trimming were obtained from the DNA. This sample gives hundreds of thousands of clones in total; more than 70% of them show up just once. The ten most abundant clones make up 10% to 12% of the sample.

Recombination linked TRBV4-1 to TRBJ1-2; no confident D gene assignment can be made. The sequences come from PBMCs, collected after 12 months of ibrutinib treatment. This sequence originates from a human donor with chronic lymphocytic leukemia. The CDR3 loop reads CASSQEGRPNYGYTF. The nucleotide sequence is TGCGCCAGCAGCCAAGAGGGCAGGCCCAACTATGGCTACACCTTC.